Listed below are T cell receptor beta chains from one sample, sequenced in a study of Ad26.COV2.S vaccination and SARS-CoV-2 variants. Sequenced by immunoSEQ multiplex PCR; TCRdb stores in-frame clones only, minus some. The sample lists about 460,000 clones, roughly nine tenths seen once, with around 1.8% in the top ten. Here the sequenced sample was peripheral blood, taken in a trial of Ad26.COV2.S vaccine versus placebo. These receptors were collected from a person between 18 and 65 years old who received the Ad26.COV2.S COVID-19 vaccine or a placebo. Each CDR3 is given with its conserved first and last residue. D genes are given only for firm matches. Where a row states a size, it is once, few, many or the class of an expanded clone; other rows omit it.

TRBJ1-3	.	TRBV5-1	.	CASSLAGGSGNTIYF	TGCGCCAGCAGCTTGGCAGGTGGCTCTGGAAACACCATATATTTT
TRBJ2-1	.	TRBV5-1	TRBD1	CASSSTTGSSYNEQFF	TGCGCCAGCAGCTCGACGACAGGGAGCTCCTACAATGAGCAGTTCTTC
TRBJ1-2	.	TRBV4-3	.	CASSQDRHNYGYTF	TGCGCCAGCAGCCAGGACAGACATAACTATGGCTACACCTTC
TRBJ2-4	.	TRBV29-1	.	CSALGIAKNIQYF	TGCAGCGCCTTGGGAATAGCCAAAAACATTCAGTACTTC
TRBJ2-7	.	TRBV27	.	CASSFMRGRSYEQYF	TGTGCCAGCAGTTTCATGCGAGGCAGGAGCTACGAGCAGTACTTC
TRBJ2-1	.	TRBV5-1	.	CASSLGSYNEQFF	TGCGCCAGCAGCTTGGGGTCCTACAATGAGCAGTTCTTC
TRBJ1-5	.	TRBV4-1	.	CASSQDRGNQPQHF	TGCGCCAGCAGCCAAGATCGGGGGAATCAGCCCCAGCATTTT
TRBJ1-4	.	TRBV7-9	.	CASSLGSATNEKLFF	TGTGCCAGCAGCTTAGGCTCTGCAACTAATGAAAAACTGTTTTTT
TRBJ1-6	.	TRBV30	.	CAWAHHRSSYNSPLHF	TGTGCCTGGGCGCACCACAGGAGCTCCTATAATTCACCCCTCCACTTT
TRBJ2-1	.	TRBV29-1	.	CSVVGGTSYNEQFF	TGCAGCGTTGTTGGCGGGACGTCCTACAATGAGCAGTTCTTC
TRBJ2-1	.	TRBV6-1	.	CASRSKGNEQFF	TGTGCCAGCAGGTCGAAGGGGAATGAGCAGTTCTTC
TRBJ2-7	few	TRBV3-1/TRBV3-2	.	CASSPPTGSSYEQYF	TGTGCCAGCAGCCCCCCGACTGGAAGCTCCTACGAGCAGTACTTC
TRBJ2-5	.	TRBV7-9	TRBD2	CAVSGTRETQYF	TGTGCCGTATCCGGGACTAGAGAGACCCAGTACTTC
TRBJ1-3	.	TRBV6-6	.	CASSVGLRGNTIYF	TGTGCCAGCAGTGTAGGCCTGAGGGGAAACACCATATATTTT
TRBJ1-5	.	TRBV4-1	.	CASSQDSGQGFNQPQHF	TGCGCCAGCAGCCAAGATTCAGGGCAGGGTTTCAATCAGCCCCAGCATTTT
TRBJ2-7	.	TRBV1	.	CTSLDGDSKTYEQYF	TGCACCAGCCTCGATGGGGATTCTAAGACCTACGAGCAGTACTTC
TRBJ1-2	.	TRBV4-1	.	CASSQGGRASGYTF	TGCGCCAGCAGCCAAGGTGGCAGGGCGTCGGGCTACACCTTC
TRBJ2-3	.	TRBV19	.	CASSIDDRTDTQYF	TGTGCCAGTAGTATAGATGATAGAACAGATACGCAGTATTTT
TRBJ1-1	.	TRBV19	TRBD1	CASTADRTGAEAFF	TGTGCCAGTACCGCGGACAGGACGGGGGCTGAAGCTTTCTTT
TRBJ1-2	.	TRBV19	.	CASSTWGYGYTF	TGTGCCAGTAGCACATGGGGCTATGGCTACACCTTC
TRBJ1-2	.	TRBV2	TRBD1	CASRGTGGYGYTF	TGTGCCAGCAGGGGGACAGGGGGGTATGGCTACACCTTC
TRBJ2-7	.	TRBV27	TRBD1	CASSSWTGRNEQYF	TGTGCCAGCAGTTCTTGGACAGGGAGGAACGAGCAGTACTTC
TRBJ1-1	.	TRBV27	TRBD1	CASSPRQGGEAFF	TGTGCCAGCAGTCCAAGGCAGGGGGGGGAAGCTTTCTTT